One sample yielded the 8 T cell receptor beta chains listed below, sequenced in a study of shared clonotypes between healthy human individuals. The method was immunoSEQ multiplex PCR; TCRdb's version includes in-frame clones alone and lacks a portion of them. Of around 2.3 million clones in the sample, almost 96% were seen once. Sample: naive CD4+ T cells sorted from blood. Subset defined: CD45RA+ positively selected. The receptors were sampled from a man in his late teens or twenties in good health.

The chain uses TRBV11-3 and TRBJ1-2; tentative D call: TRBD1 (6 bases). The germline gives CDR1 SGHNT, CDR2 YENEEA. The CDR3 is made up of 15 amino acids. Deletions cut 4 bases from V and 2 bases from J, with 14 bases between. This CDR3 reads CASSCRQALNYGYTF. In DNA form, the CDR3 reads TGTGCCAGCAGCTGTCGACAGGCGCTGAACTATGGCTACACCTTC.

The V gene is TRBV7-2, the J gene TRBJ2-7, with 7 bases lining up with TRBD1. Trimming took 5 bases from V and 3 from J; bases not matched to a gene: 10. CDR1 and CDR2 (germline): SGHTA, FQGNSA. The CDR3 totals 15 residues. CDR3 sequence: CASSEPDRVIYEQYF. As DNA, the CDR3 is TGTGCCAGCAGCGAACCCGACAGGGTCATCTACGAGCAGTACTTC.

V is TRBV5-6 and J is TRBJ2-2, with D possibly TRBD1 on 5 matching bases. CDR1 and CDR2 from the germline V gene are SGHDT and YYEEEE. V dropped 0 bases and J dropped 3 bases, with 9 bases sitting between them. The CDR3 is 15 amino acids. The CDR3 is CASSLVQGDTGELFF. The CDR3 nucleotides are TGTGCCAGCAGCTTGGTTCAGGGTGACACCGGGGAGCTGTTTTTT. The whole variable domain, remainder taken from reference TRBV5-6 and TRBJ2-2, is DAGVTQSPTHLIKTRGQQVTLRCSPKSGHDTVSWYQQALGQGPQFIFQYYEEEERQRGNFPDRFSGHQFPNYSSELNVNALLLGDSALYLCASSLVQGDTGELFFGEGSRLTVL.

Notes on this clone: Distinct nucleotide sequences in the sample also encode this CDR3. The chain recombines TRBV18 with TRBJ2-2; 9 bases map to TRBD1. The CDR3 totals 15 residues. Looked up from germline, CDR1 is KGHSH and CDR2 is LQKENI. V was pared by 6 bases and J by 4 bases, with 6 bases of the junction left unmatched. CDR3 region: CASSPGQGSTGELFF. The CDR3, as DNA: TGTGCCAGCTCGCCGGGACAGGGATCCACCGGGGAGCTGTTTTTT.

V is TRBV5-1 and J is TRBJ1-1; the D gene is possibly TRBD1 (6 bases). The CDR3 loop spans 14 amino acids. The germline V and J ends were trimmed by 3 bases and 0 bases, with 9 bases remaining between them. The germline CDR1 and CDR2 sequences are SGHRS and YFSETQ. CDR3 coding DNA: TGCGCCAGCAGCTGGGACAACATGAACACTGAAGCTTTCTTT. Amino acid sequence: CASSWDNMNTEAFF.

The J gene is TRBJ2-2, the V gene TRBV7-2, with TRBD1 matching over 10 bases. Germline V gene sequence: CDR1 SGHTA, CDR2 FQGNSA. This CDR3 is 17 amino acids long. Trimming at V came to 6 bases and at J to 2 bases, leaving 9 bases not matched to a gene. Here the CDR3 reads CASSRGTGAANTGELFF. In nucleotides, the CDR3 is TGTGCCAGCAGTCGCGGGACAGGGGCGGCCAACACCGGGGAGCTGTTTTTT. The full variable domain, rest sourced from reference TRBV7-2 and TRBJ2-2, is GAGVSQSPSNKVTEKGKDVELRCDPISGHTALYWYRQSLGQGLEFLIYFQGNSAPDKSGLPSDRFSAERTGGSVSTLTIQRTQQEDSAVYLCASSRGTGAANTGELFFGEGSRLTVL.

The gene calls are TRBV6-1 and TRBJ1-1; D remains unclear. The CDR3 consists of 11 residues. Germline lookup yields CDR1 MNHNS and CDR2 SASEGT. V lost 2 bases and J lost 9, with 7 bases in between. CDR3 loop: CASSEPFQAFF. DNA for the CDR3: TGTGCCAGCAGTGAACCGTTCCAAGCTTTCTTT.

The chain joins TRBV5-1 to TRBJ1-6; D might be TRBD1 (5 bases). The CDR3 runs 15 residues. The V and J ends lost 4 bases and 4 bases respectively, with 12 bases between them. Per germline, CDR1 SGHRS and CDR2 YFSETQ. The CDR3 here is CASSQATVYNSPLHF. For the CDR3, the DNA is TGCGCCAGCAGCCAGGCGACAGTTTATAATTCACCCCTCCACTTT.